Sequencing of this T cell receptor (beta chain) was carried out in a study of Graves' ophthalmopathy and Graves' hyperthyroidism. The TCR beta CDR3 regions underwent amplification from RNA transcripts. Following a first-round RT-PCR that used HTBI primers, a second-round multiplex PCR was carried out. MiXCR, run by TCRdb on the multiplex PCR reads, gives a single entry per CDR3 protein. This table holds 200,000 to 250,000 distinct CDR3 sequences, 29% found once. Germline V gene sequence: CDR1 SGHTA, CDR2 FQGNSA. Trimming removed 5 bases from V and 2 bases from J, with 15 bases in between. The CDR3 runs 15 residues.

The V gene is TRBV7-2, the J gene TRBJ1-2; D is ambiguous. The sequence derives from a man aged 45-65 years with Graves' ophthalmopathy. Sequenced: peripheral blood. The DNA for the CDR3 is TGTGCCAGCAGCGGCTCCAAGGAACTCAACTATGGCTACACCTTC. Protein product: CASSGSKELNYGYTF. Variable domain in full (rest from reference TRBV7-2 and TRBJ1-2): GAGVSQSPSNKVTEKGKDVELRCDPISGHTALYWYRQSLGQGLEFLIYFQGNSAPDKSGLPSDRFSAERTGGSVSTLTIQRTQQEDSAVYLCASSGSKELNYGYTFGSGTRLTVV.